A single TCR beta chain is shown here with its context. As yet, its antigen is unknown. PCR used 60 Vbeta primers and 13 Jbeta primers. The method was immunoSEQ multiplex PCR; TCRdb's version includes in-frame clones alone and lacks a portion of them. The sample has about 90,000 clones; 70% to 85% are singletons. This specimen belongs to a study of cytomegalovirus exposure and HLA in healthy donors. The study's findings and limits: Analyzed later, most CMV-associated TCR beta chains appeared HLA-restricted. Overall, approximately 150 TCR beta chains were annotated as cytomegalovirus-associated. Across HLA loci, a later analysis found differing TCR association rates, with DRB1 most and HLA-C fewest.

The sample consisted of PBMCs. The origin of this receptor is a man aged 25-40 years in good health and CMV-seropositive.

The chain's CDR3 is CASSQEGASGANVLTF. In nucleotides, the CDR3 is TGCGCCAGCAGCCAAGAAGGGGCGTCGGGGGCCAACGTCCTGACTTTC. The V and J genes are TRBV4-3 and TRBJ2-6; D is possibly TRBD1 (5 bases). CDR3 size: 16 residues. V dropped 0 bases and J dropped 4 bases, with 10 bases sitting between them. CDR1 is LGHNA and CDR2 is YSLEER in the germline V gene.